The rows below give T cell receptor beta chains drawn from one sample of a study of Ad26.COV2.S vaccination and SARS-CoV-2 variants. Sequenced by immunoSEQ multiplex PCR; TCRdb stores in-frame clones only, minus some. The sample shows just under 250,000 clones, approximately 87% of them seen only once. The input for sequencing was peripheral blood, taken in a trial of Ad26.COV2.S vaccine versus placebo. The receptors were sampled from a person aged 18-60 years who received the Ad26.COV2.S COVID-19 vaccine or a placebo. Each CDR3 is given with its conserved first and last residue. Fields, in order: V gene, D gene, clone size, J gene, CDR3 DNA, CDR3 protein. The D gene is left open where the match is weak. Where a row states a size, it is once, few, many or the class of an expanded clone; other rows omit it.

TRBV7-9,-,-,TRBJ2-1,TGTGCCAGCAACCCCGGACAGACTAGCCCGAAAAACTCCTACAATGAGCAGTTCTTC,CASNPGQTSPKNSYNEQFF
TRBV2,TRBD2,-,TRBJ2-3,TGTGCCAGCAGTGTAGGACTAGCGGGAAAGACAGATACGCAGTATTTT,CASSVGLAGKTDTQYF
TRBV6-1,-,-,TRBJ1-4,TGTGCCAGCAGTGAAGCGATCCTGGGTGAAAAACTGTTTTTT,CASSEAILGEKLFF
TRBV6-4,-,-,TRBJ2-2,TGTGCCACCCGGTTTGAGGGAGGCACCGGGGAGCTGTTTTTT,CATRFEGGTGELFF
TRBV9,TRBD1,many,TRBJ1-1,TGTGCCAGCAGCGACAACAGGGGTCCTGAAGCTTTCTTT,CASSDNRGPEAFF
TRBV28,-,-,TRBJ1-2,TGTGCCAGCAGTTTACAGGCGGGTGGCTATGGCTACACCTTC,CASSLQAGGYGYTF
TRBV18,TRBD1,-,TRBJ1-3,TGTGCCAGCTCACCCGGCGGACAGGGGAACACCATATATTTT,CASSPGGQGNTIYF
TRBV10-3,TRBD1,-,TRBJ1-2,TGTGCCATCAGTGAGTCGACAGGGAGAAACTATGGCTACACCTTC,CAISESTGRNYGYTF
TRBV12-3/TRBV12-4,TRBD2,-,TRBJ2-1,TGTGCCAGCAGATCTGGACTAGTTGAGCAGTTCTTC,CASRSGLVEQFF
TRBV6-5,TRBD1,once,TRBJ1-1,TGTGCCAGCAGTTGGGGACAGGATACTGAAGCTTTCTTT,CASSWGQDTEAFF
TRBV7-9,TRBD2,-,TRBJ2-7,TGTGCCAGCAGCTTGTCTCGGGCTAGCGGGGGGCTTCGTCACTACGAGCAGTACTTC,CASSLSRASGGLRHYEQYF
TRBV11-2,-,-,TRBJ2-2,TGTGCCAGCCAACTTACCGGGACCGGGGAGCTGTTTTTT,CASQLTGTGELFF
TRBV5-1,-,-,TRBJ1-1,TGCGCCAGCAGCTTGGAGCGTATGAACACTGAAGCTTTCTTT,CASSLERMNTEAFF
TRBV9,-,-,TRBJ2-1,TGTGCCAGCAGCCCCCAGGGGTTAAATGAGCAGTTCTTC,CASSPQGLNEQFF
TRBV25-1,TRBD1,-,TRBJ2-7,TGTGCCAGTAGCCAGGACCCGACAGGGGTCAGGTACGAGCAGTACTTC,CASSQDPTGVRYEQYF
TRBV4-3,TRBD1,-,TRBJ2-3,TGCGCCAGCAGCCAAGAATGGACAGGGGGCATCACAGATACGCAGTATTTT,CASSQEWTGGITDTQYF
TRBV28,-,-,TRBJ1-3,TGTGCCAGCAGAGGGGGTAATGGAAACACCATATATTTT,CASRGGNGNTIYF
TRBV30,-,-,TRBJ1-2,TGTGCCTGGAGTTTATATAACTATGGCTACACCTTC,CAWSLYNYGYTF
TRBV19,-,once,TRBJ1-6,TGTGCCAGTAGTATACTTGGCTCCCGGAGCTCCTATAATTCACCCCTCCACTTT,CASSILGSRSSYNSPLHF
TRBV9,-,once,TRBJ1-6,TGTGCCAGCAGCGTGACAGCTTACTATAATTCACCCCTCCACTTT,CASSVTAYYNSPLHF
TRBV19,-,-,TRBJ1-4,TGTGCCAGTAGAGGTTGGTCCCCGGCAACTAATGAAAAACTGTTTTTT,CASRGWSPATNEKLFF
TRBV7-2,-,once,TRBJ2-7,TGTGCCAGCAGCTTCTTCGTGGGGCTCTCCTACGAGCAGTACTTC,CASSFFVGLSYEQYF